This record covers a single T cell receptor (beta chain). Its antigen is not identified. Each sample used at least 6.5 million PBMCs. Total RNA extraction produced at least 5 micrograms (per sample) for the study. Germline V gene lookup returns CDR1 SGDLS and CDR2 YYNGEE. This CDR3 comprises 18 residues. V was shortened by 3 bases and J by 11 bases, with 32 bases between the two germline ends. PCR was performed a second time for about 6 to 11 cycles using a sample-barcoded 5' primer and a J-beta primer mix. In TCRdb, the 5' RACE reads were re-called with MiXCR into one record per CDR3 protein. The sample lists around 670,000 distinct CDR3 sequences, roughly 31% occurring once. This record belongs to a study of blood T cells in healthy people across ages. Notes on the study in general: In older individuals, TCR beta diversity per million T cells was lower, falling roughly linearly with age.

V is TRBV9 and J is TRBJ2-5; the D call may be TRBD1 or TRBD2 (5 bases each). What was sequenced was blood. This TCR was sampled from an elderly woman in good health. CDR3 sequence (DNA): TGTGCCAGCAGCGCCACGGACCCGGGGCCAAGGATCGACAATGAGCAGTACTTC. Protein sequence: CASSATDPGPRIDNEQYF.